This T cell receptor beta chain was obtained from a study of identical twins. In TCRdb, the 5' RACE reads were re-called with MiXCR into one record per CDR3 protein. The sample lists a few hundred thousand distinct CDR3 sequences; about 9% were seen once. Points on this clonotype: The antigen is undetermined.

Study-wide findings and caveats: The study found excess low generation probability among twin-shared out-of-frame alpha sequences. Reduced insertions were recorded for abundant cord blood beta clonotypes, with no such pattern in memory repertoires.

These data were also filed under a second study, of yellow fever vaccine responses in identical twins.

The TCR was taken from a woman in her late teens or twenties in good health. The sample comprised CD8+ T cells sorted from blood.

The CDR3 nucleotides read TGCGCCAGCAGTGACGCCGGGGATGAGCAGTTCTTC. Its protein is CASSDAGDEQFF. V gene TRBV10-1 combines with J gene TRBJ2-1; D is possibly TRBD2 (5 bases). With 3 bases removed from V and 8 bases from J, the gap between germline ends came to 8 bases. Germline V lookup: CDR1 WNHNN, CDR2 SYGVQD (reference sequence). The CDR3 consists of 12 residues.